This T cell receptor beta chain was identified during a study of OX40 agonist ivuxolimab in advanced cancers. Study information: People who had prior anti-PD-1, anti-PD-L1 or anti-CTLA-4 therapy could take part, and about 37% had some. Partial responses were achieved by three patients, of whom one had hepatocellular carcinoma and two had cutaneous melanoma.

A word on this clone: Antigen unknown.

The germline V gene encodes CDR1 SGDLS and CDR2 YYNGEE. The CDR3 has 18 amino acids. The V end lost 2 bases, the J end lost 0 bases, and 19 bases lay between the germline ends. People who had autoimmune disease history or systemic immunosuppression were excluded. The repertoire was sequenced with immunoSEQ multiplex PCR; TCRdb's copy has only in-frame clones and lacks some. The table has about 73,000 clones, about nine tenths seen once. Study outcomes and limitations: It was also the case that some nonresponders had low normalized T-cell clonal expansion.

The starting material was CD4+ or CD8+ T cells sorted from blood, obtained in a trial of the OX40 agonist ivuxolimab. V usage is TRBV9 and J usage is TRBJ2-3; the D gene is possibly TRBD2 (6 bases). The source of this sequence is an adult with an advanced solid tumor such as melanoma, head and neck, liver or kidney cancer. The DNA of the CDR3 is TGTGCCAGCAGCGTCGGAGGGGCCTCGAGCGCTAGCACAGATACGCAGTATTTT. Amino acids: CASSVGGASSASTDTQYF.